This TCR beta chain was sequenced during a study of blood T cell repertoires in COVID-19. Residents of approximately 25 US areas, aged about 18 to 89 years, made up the participants. The ends lost 9 bases at V and 0 bases at J; junction bases unmatched: 3. The CDR3 runs 13 residues. CDR1 is SNHLY, CDR2 FYNNEI, per germline. The method was immunoSEQ multiplex PCR; TCRdb's version includes in-frame clones alone and lacks a portion of them. The table records fewer than 250,000 clones, approximately 83% of them present only once. This sequence joins TRBV2 and TRBJ2-7; TRBD2 matches 9 bases. This sequence originates from a woman aged 40-49 years with acute COVID-19. The sequenced sample consisted of PBMCs or T cells enriched from blood (not recorded which). The CDR3 protein is CASLAGNSYEQYF. CDR3 DNA sequence: TGTGCCAGTCTAGCGGGAAACTCCTACGAGCAGTACTTC. The full variable domain, with the rest looked up from reference TRBV2 and TRBJ2-7, is EPEVTQTPSHQVTQMGQEVILRCVPISNHLYFYWYRQILGQKVEFLVSFYNNEISEKSEIFDDQFSVERPDGSNFTLKIRSTKLEDSAMYFCASLAGNSYEQYFGPGTRLTVT.